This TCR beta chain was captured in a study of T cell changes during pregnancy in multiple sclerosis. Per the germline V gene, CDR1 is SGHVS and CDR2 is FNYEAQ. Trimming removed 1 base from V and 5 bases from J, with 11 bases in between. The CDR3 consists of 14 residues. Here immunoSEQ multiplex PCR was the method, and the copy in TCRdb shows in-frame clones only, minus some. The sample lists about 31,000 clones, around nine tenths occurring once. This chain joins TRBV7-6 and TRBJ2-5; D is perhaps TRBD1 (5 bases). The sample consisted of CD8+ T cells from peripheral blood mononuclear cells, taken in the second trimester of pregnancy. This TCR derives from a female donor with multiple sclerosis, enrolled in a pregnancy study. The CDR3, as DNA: TGTGCCAGCAGCTTAGGAAGGGGTCAGGAGACCCAGTACTTC. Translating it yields CASSLGRGQETQYF.